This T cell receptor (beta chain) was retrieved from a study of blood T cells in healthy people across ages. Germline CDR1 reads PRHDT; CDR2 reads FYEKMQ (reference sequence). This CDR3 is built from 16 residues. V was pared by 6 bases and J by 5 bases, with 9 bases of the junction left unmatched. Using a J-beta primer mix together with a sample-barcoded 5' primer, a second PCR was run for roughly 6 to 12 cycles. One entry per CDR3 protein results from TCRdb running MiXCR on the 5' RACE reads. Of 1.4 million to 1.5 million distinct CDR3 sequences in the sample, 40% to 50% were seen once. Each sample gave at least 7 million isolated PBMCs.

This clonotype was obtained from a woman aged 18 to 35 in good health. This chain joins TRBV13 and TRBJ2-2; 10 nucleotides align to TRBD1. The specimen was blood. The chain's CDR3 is CASSTGQGTPTGELFF. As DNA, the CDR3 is TGTGCCAGCAGTACGGGACAGGGGACACCTACCGGGGAGCTGTTTTTT.